This is a list of T cell receptor beta chains from one sample in a study of T cell repertoires in cytomegalovirus infection. These TCRs' antigens remain unknown. TCRdb reanalysed the reads using MiXCR and keeps one entry per CDR3 protein. The sample has hundreds of thousands of distinct CDR3 sequences; roughly 42% are singletons. The sequencing used cultured PBMCs, collected from culture after CMV antigen stimulation. The receptors were sampled from a human donor in good health (CMV status not recorded). Some clones in this sample may be carry-over from other donors' samples. CDR3s include the opening cysteine and the closing phenylalanine or tryptophan. The order of the fields is J gene, D gene, CDR3 length, clone size, V gene, CDR3 protein, CDR3 DNA. D genes are given only for firm matches. The size of a clone is reported for some rows only, either as once, few or many, or as a class for expanded clones.

TRBJ2-3	.	14	few	TRBV7-2	CASSPSADTDTQYF	TGTGCCAGCAGCCCTTCTGCGGACACAGATACGCAGTATTTT
TRBJ2-3	TRBD1	16	few	TRBV4-1	CASSGPGQMSTDTQYF	TGCGCCAGCAGCGGACCGGGACAGATGAGCACAGATACGCAGTATTTT
TRBJ1-1	TRBD1	16	.	TRBV28	CASRTMTGGGSTEAFF	TGTGCCAGCAGAACGATGACAGGGGGCGGAAGCACTGAAGCTTTCTTT
TRBJ2-1	.	16	few	TRBV28	CARATLAEGPRNEQFF	TGTGCCAGAGCTACCCTAGCCGAGGGACCCCGCAATGAGCAGTTCTTC
TRBJ2-4	TRBD1	19	few	TRBV11-2	CASSSRTGDTLLAKNIQYF	TGTGCCAGCAGCTCAAGGACAGGGGACACACTTCTAGCCAAAAACATTCAGTACTTC
TRBJ2-1	.	14	few	TRBV29-1	CSVEQFGVYNEQFF	TGCAGCGTTGAGCAGTTCGGGGTATACAATGAGCAGTTCTTC
TRBJ2-1	.	11	few	TRBV28	CASGVRNEQFF	TGTGCCAGCGGCGTTCGGAATGAGCAGTTCTTC
TRBJ2-6	.	17	few	TRBV7-7	CASSLSAGEAGANVLTF	TGTGCCAGCAGCTTAAGTGCGGGCGAGGCAGGGGCCAACGTCCTGACTTTC
TRBJ2-1	TRBD2	20	few	TRBV7-2	CASSPPGWTRGLSSYNEQFF	TGTGCCAGCAGCCCCCCCGGGTGGACTAGAGGTTTGAGCTCCTACAATGAGCAGTTCTTC
TRBJ2-5	.	13	many	TRBV7-8	CASTPRGRETQYF	TGTGCCAGCACGCCTCGGGGGCGCGAGACCCAGTACTTC
TRBJ1-1	.	13	.	TRBV12-3/TRBV12-4	CASTGTPNTEAFF	TGTGCCAGCACCGGCACACCGAACACTGAAGCTTTCTTT
TRBJ2-7	.	14	.	TRBV6-8	CASSSSRDAYEQYF	TGTGCCAGCAGCTCTAGCAGGGACGCCTACGAGCAGTACTTC
TRBJ1-2	.	13	once	TRBV10-3	CAITSGVDYGYTF	TGTGCCATCACCTCCGGGGTTGACTATGGCTACACCTTC
TRBJ2-5	TRBD2	14	.	TRBV6-6	CASLAVSGGETQYF	TGTGCCAGCTTAGCAGTCAGCGGGGGCGAGACCCAGTACTTC
TRBJ2-2	.	15	.	TRBV7-6	CASSFRSENTGELFF	TGTGCCAGCAGCTTCCGCTCAGAGAACACCGGGGAGCTGTTTTTT
TRBJ1-5	TRBD1	16	.	TRBV19	CASSTGLTGGNQPQHF	TGTGCCAGTAGTACCGGCTTGACAGGGGGTAATCAGCCCCAGCATTTT
TRBJ2-7	.	15	.	TRBV27	CASSWRLGQGYEQYF	TGTGCCAGCAGTTGGCGGCTGGGGCAGGGGTACGAGCAGTACTTC
TRBJ1-2	.	13	.	TRBV7-2	CASSLGSFYGYTF	TGTGCCAGCAGCTTAGGGAGCTTCTATGGCTACACCTTC
TRBJ2-7	.	16	.	TRBV20-1	CSARGSGSASSYEQYF	TGCAGTGCTAGAGGGTCAGGAAGCGCGAGCTCCTACGAGCAGTACTTC
TRBJ2-1	.	15	few	TRBV2	CASSFDSISYNEQFF	TGTGCCAGCAGTTTCGACTCAATCTCCTACAATGAGCAGTTCTTC
TRBJ1-3	TRBD1	15	.	TRBV20-1	CSARQQGANGNTIYF	TGCAGTGCTAGACAACAGGGGGCTAATGGAAACACCATATATTTT
TRBJ2-1	.	14	few	TRBV7-2	CASSTMTAYNEQFF	TGTGCCAGCAGCACCATGACAGCTTACAATGAGCAGTTCTTC
TRBJ1-5	TRBD1	16	.	TRBV4-1	CASSTLPGQGIQPQHF	TGCGCCAGCAGCACCTTACCGGGACAGGGGATCCAGCCCCAGCATTTT
TRBJ1-3	TRBD1	15	once	TRBV20-1	CSAPDRATSGNTIYF	TGCAGTGCTCCGGACAGGGCGACCTCTGGAAACACCATATATTTT
TRBJ2-7	.	14	.	TRBV5-5	CASSLTGMGYEQYF	TGTGCCAGCAGCCTGACAGGTATGGGCTACGAGCAGTACTTC
TRBJ1-5	.	15	.	TRBV7-8	CASSLGGAVNQPQHF	TGTGCCAGCAGCCTAGGAGGTGCAGTCAATCAGCCCCAGCATTTT
TRBJ2-7	.	13	few	TRBV5-5	CASSFHVSYEQYF	TGTGCCAGCAGCTTCCATGTCTCCTACGAGCAGTACTTC
TRBJ1-1	.	12	.	TRBV6-8	CASGTRDTEAFF	TGTGCCAGTGGGACCAGGGACACTGAAGCTTTCTTT
TRBJ2-1	.	17	.	TRBV14	CASSQVGAAPYRDEQFF	TGTGCCAGCAGCCAAGTGGGAGCTGCCCCCTATAGGGATGAGCAGTTCTTC
TRBJ2-7	.	15	.	TRBV2	CASSTPGLTSYEQYF	TGTGCCAGCAGTACCCCGGGACTGACCTCCTACGAGCAGTACTTC
TRBJ2-3	.	16	.	TRBV11-2	CASSLGGPSGTDTQYF	TGTGCCAGCAGCTTAGGTGGACCTAGCGGCACAGATACGCAGTATTTT
TRBJ2-3	TRBD2	16	.	TRBV12-3/TRBV12-4	CASTLTSGGAADTQYF	TGTGCCAGCACACTGACTAGCGGGGGGGCCGCAGATACGCAGTATTTT
TRBJ1-1	.	11	.	TRBV2	CASSDWTEAFF	TGTGCCAGCAGTGATTGGACTGAAGCTTTCTTT
TRBJ2-1	TRBD1	16	.	TRBV12-3/TRBV12-4	CASSSRQGGSYNEQFF	TGTGCCAGCAGTTCTAGACAGGGGGGTTCCTACAATGAGCAGTTCTTC
TRBJ2-1	.	17	.	TRBV11-2	CASSSNGGRYSYNEQFF	TGTGCCAGCAGCTCGAACGGGGGGCGGTACTCCTACAATGAGCAGTTCTTC
TRBJ2-7	.	14	few	TRBV7-8	CASSLSRATYGQYF	TGTGCCAGCAGCCTTTCACGTGCGACGTACGGGCAGTACTTC
TRBJ2-1	TRBD2	17	.	TRBV19	CASSRLAEGSSYNEQFF	TGTGCCAGTAGTCGACTAGCGGAAGGGAGCTCCTACAATGAGCAGTTCTTC
TRBJ2-2	.	12	.	TRBV19	CASSIEPGELFF	TGTGCCAGTAGTATAGAGCCCGGGGAGCTGTTTTTT
TRBJ2-1	TRBD2	16	.	TRBV20-1	CSARGAVAGVYNEQFF	TGCAGTGCTAGAGGGGCTGTAGCGGGAGTCTACAATGAGCAGTTCTTC
TRBJ2-5	TRBD1	13	.	TRBV7-9	CASSPTGVETQYF	TGTGCCAGCAGCCCTACAGGGGTTGAGACCCAGTACTTC
TRBJ2-3	.	11	few	TRBV7-2	CASSLMDTQYF	TGTGCCAGCAGCTTGATGGATACGCAGTATTTT